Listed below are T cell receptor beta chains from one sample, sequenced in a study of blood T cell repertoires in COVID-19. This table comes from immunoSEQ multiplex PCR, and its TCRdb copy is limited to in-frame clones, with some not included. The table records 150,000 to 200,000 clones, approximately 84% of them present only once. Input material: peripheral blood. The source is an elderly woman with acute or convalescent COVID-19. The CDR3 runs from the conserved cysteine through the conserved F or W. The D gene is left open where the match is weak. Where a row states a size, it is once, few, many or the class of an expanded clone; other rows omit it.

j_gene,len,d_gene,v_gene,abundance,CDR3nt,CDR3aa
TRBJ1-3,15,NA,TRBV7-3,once,TGTGCCAGCAGCTTAAGCCCCGGTTTTGGAAACACCATATATTTT,CASSLSPGFGNTIYF
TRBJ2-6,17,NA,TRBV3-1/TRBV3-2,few,TGTGCCAGCAGCCAACAAGGGGCCGTTCCTGGGGCCAACGTCCTGACTTTC,CASSQQGAVPGANVLTF
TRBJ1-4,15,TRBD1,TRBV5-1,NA,TGCGCCAGCAGGTTGACAGGGGCAACTAATGAAAAACTGTTTTTT,CASRLTGATNEKLFF
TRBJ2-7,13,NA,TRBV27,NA,TGTGCCAGCAGCCACCCAGGGGTGGCCGAGCAGTACTTC,CASSHPGVAEQYF
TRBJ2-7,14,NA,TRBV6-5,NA,TGTGCCAGCAGTTATTCGCCGACAGCCTACGAGCAGTACTTC,CASSYSPTAYEQYF
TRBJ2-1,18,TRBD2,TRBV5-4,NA,TGTGCCAGCAGCTTGGGTGGACTAGCGGGGGCCACCTACAATGAGCAGTTCTTC,CASSLGGLAGATYNEQFF
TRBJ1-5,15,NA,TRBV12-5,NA,TGTGCTAGTGGCTCTCAGGGCCTGGGCAATCAGCCCCAGCATTTT,CASGSQGLGNQPQHF
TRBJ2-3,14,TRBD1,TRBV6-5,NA,TGTGCCAGCGGCCAGGGGGTGGGCACAGATACGCAGTATTTT,CASGQGVGTDTQYF
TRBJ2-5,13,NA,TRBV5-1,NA,TGCGCCAGCAGCCCCGGGAACCAAGAGACCCAGTACTTC,CASSPGNQETQYF
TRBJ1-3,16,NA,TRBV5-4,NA,TGTGCCAGCAGCCCTCAGGCGGGTGGTGGTGGAAACACCATATATTTT,CASSPQAGGGGNTIYF
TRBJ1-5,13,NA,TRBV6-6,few,TGTGCCAGCAGTACGGGATTCTATCAGCCCCAGCATTTT,CASSTGFYQPQHF
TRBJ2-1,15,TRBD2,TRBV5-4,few,TGTGCCAGCAGCTTAGTTGTAGCGGGCTTTGGGGAGCAGTTCTTC,CASSLVVAGFGEQFF
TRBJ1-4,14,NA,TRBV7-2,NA,TGTGCCAGCAGCCCGGGACAACTAAATGAAAAACTGTTTTTT,CASSPGQLNEKLFF
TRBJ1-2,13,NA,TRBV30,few,TGTGCCTGGTTGCGGCGCTATAACTATGGCTACACCTTC,CAWLRRYNYGYTF
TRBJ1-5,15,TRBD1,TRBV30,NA,TGTGCCTGGAGTCGACAGGGGGATAGCAATCAGCCCCAGCATTTT,CAWSRQGDSNQPQHF
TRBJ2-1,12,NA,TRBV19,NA,TGTGCCAGTAGTGATAGGGGTTATGAGCAGTTCTTC,CASSDRGYEQFF